This record looks at one TCR beta chain sequence and its context. The sample originates from a study of CD8+ T cells in alopecia areata. Overall study: Treatment of the treated patients consisted of oral tofacitinib, 5 to 10 mg twice daily. A 6-month period off drug followed tofacitinib, which lasted 6 to 18 months.

CDR3 length: 12 amino acids. Trimming took 0 bases from V and 12 from J, leaving 15 bases between them. Germline V gives CDR1 SQVTM, CDR2 ANQGSEA. Extraction of RNA preceded its reverse transcription into cDNA, which served as the sequencing template. Data came from immunoSEQ multiplex PCR; TCRdb stores just in-frame clones and leaves some out. The table records approximately 150,000 clones, 67% of them present only once. Alopecia areata patients provided lesional scalp punch biopsies and peripheral blood, both collected for the study. The specimen comprised CD8+ T cells sorted from blood, sampled at week 0. The receptor's source is a human donor with alopecia areata. J is TRBJ2-7 and V is TRBV29-1; maybe TRBD2 (6 bases). The CDR3 spells CSVEEGLAGRYF. The CDR3 nucleotides read TGCAGCGTTGAAGAGGGTTTGGCGGGGCGGTACTTC.